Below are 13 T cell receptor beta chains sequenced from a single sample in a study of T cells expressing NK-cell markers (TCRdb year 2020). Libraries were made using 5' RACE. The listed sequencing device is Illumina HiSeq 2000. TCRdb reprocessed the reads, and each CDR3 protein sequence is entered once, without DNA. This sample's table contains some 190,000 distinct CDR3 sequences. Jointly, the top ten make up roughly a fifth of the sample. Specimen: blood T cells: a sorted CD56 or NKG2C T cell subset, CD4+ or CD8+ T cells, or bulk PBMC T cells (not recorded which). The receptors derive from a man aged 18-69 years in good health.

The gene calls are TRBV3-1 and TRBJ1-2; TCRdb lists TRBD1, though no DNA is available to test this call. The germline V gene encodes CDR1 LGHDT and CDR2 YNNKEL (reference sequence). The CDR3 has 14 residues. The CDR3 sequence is CASSQAQGLYGYTF.

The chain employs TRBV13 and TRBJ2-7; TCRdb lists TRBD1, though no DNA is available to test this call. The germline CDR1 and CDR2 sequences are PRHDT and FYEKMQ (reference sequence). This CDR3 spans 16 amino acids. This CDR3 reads CASSLVGDRGGYEQYF.

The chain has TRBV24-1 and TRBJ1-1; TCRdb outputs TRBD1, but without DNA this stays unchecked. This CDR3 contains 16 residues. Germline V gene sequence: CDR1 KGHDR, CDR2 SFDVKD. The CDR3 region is CATSDSTSGVGTEAFF.

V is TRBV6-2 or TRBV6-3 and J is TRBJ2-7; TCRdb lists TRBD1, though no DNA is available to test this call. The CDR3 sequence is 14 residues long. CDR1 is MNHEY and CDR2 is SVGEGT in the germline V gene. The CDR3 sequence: CASSYEGGPHEQYF.

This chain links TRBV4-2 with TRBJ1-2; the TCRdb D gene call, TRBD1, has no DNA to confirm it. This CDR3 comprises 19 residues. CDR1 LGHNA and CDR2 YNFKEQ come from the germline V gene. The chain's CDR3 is CASSQARGARINSNYGYTF.

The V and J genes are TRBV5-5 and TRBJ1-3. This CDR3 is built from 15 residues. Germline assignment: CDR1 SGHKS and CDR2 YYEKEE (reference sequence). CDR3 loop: CASSSMGISGNTIYF.

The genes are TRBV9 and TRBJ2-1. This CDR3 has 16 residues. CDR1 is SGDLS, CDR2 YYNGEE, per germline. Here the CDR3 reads CASSAFGRDHYNEQFF.

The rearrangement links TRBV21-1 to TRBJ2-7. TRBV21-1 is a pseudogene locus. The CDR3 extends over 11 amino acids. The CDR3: CASSKVDEQYF.

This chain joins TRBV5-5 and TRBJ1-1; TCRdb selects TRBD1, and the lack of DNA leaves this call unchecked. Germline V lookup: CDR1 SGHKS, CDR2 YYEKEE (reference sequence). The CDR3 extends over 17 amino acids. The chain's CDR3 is CASSKGRGGTLNTEAFF.

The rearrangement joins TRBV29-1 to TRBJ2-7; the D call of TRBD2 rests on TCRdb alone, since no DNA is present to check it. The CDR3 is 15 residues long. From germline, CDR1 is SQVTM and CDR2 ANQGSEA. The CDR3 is CSVLGLAGLSYEQYF.

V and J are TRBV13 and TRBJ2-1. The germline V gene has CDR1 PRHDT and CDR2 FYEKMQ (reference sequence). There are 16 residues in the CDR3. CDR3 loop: CASSVGLARNYNEQFF.

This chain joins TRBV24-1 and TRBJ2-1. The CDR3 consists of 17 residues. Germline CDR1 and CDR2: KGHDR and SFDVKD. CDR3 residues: CATSDFSDKSSYNEQFF.

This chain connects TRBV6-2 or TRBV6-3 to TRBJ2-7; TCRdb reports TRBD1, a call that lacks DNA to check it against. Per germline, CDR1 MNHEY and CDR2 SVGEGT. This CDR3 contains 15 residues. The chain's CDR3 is CASKTGQGDSYEQYF.